Given below is one T cell receptor beta chain in context. The data derive from a study of T cells after yellow fever vaccination. This CDR3 is built from 13 residues. CDR1 and CDR2 from the germline V gene are SGHDN and FVKESK. Trimming shortened V by 4 bases and J by 4 bases, and 10 bases separated the two germline ends. TCRdb reanalysed the 5' RACE reads using MiXCR and keeps one entry per CDR3 protein. The profile shows a few hundred thousand distinct CDR3 sequences, around 16% of them singletons. Sequences were derived from PBMCs, sampled 4 to 6 days after the first yellow fever vaccination. The chain links TRBV14 to TRBJ1-2; weak D call: TRBD1 (5 bases). The source of this sequence is a man in his late teens or twenties who received the YFV17D yellow fever vaccine. CDR3 coding DNA: TGTGCCAGCAGCCCATATACAGGCTATGGCTACACCTTC. It encodes CASSPYTGYGYTF.